The clone carrying this T cell receptor beta chain was counted between two and nine times. Its antigen is still unknown. This CDR3 region has 14 residues. CDR1 is MNHEY, CDR2 SMNVEV, per germline (reference sequence). TCRdb re-derived calls from the 5' RACE reads in MiXCR, one entry per CDR3 protein. The table has roughly 130,000 distinct CDR3 sequences, about 13% seen once. The sample originates from a study of CD8 T cells in ankylosing spondylitis. Study-level points and caveats: For ankylosing spondylitis blood, a TCR beta motif of seven to nine highly homologous variants appeared characteristic.

This TCR was sampled from a female donor with ankylosing spondylitis or in good health (not recorded which). Input material: blood, either unsorted or a sorted T cell fraction (not recorded which). This chain links TRBV27 with TRBJ2-3, with D possibly matching TRBD2 (6 bases). CDR3 in amino acids: CATAGWSTQDTQYF. DNA for the CDR3: TGTGCTACTGCGGGATGGTCCACACAAGATACGCAGTATTTT.